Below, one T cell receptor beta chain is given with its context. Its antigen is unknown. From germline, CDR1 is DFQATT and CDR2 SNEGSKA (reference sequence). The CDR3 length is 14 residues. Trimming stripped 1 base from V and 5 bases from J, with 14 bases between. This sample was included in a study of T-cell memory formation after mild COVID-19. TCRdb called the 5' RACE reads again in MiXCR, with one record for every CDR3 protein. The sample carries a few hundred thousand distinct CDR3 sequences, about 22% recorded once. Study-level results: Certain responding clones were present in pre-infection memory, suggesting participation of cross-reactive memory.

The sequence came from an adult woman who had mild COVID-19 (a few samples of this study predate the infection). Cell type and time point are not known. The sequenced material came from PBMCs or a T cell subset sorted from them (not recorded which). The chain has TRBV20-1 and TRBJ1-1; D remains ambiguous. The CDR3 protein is CSARGGRGVTEAFF. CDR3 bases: TGCAGTGCTAGAGGTGGCCGGGGAGTGACTGAAGCTTTCTTT.